The 3 T cell receptor beta chains below come from one sample, sequenced in a study of blood T cell repertoires in COVID-19. The table came from immunoSEQ multiplex PCR; TCRdb's copy has only in-frame clones and leaves some out. The data show roughly 70,000 clones, 75% to 95% seen once. The sample consisted of peripheral blood. The receptor set was obtained from a human donor with active COVID-19. The donor label of this sample is uncertain.

The chain recombines TRBV10-1 with TRBJ2-3, with D tentatively TRBD2 (6 bases). Germline V gene lookup returns CDR1 WNHNN and CDR2 SYGVQD (reference sequence). V was cut by 4 bases and J by 3 bases, with 8 bases left in between. CDR3 length equals 13 residues. The CDR3 DNA follows: TGCGCCAGCAGTGCCAGCGGGACAGATACGCAGTATTTT. This sequence encodes CASSASGTDTQYF.

This clone was seen once. The genes are TRBV7-2 and TRBJ2-1; D might be TRBD1 (6 bases). The CDR3 totals 12 residues. Germline V CDR1 and CDR2: SGHTA, FQGNSA. With 5 bases removed from V and 10 bases from J, the gap between germline ends came to 12 bases. In DNA, the CDR3 is TGTGCCAGCAGCATGGGGACACCAGAGCAGTTCTTC. Its protein product is CASSMGTPEQFF. Looking up the rest from reference TRBV7-2 and TRBJ2-1 gives the full variable domain: GAGVSQSPSNKVTEKGKDVELRCDPISGHTALYWYRQSLGQGLEFLIYFQGNSAPDKSGLPSDRFSAERTGGSVSTLTIQRTQQEDSAVYLCASSMGTPEQFFGPGTRLTVL.

CDR3 DNA sequence: TGTGCCAGCAGGCCAGGTCACAACACCGGGGAGCTGTTTTTT. Amino acids: CASRPGHNTGELFF. This sequence joins TRBV28 and TRBJ2-2; no definite D call. Germline CDR1 and CDR2: MDHEN and SYDVKM. CDR3 length: 14 residues. The V end was cut by 6 bases, the J end by 2 bases, with 10 bases between.